One sample yielded the 22 T cell receptor beta chains listed below, sequenced in a study of blood T cell repertoires in COVID-19 (dated by TCRdb to the early 2020s). Libraries were built with the immunoSEQ multiplex PCR assay. Held by TCRdb, this immuneACCESS table contains in-frame sequences only and omits some clones. Under half of the omission traces to an unresolved V gene where checked; the cause of the rest is unknown. The sample table contains around 250,000 clones; only one count was recorded for approximately 90% of them. The biggest ten clones account for about 3% of the sample. Source material: PBMCs or T cells enriched from blood (not recorded which). The origin of the receptors is a man in his forties or fifties who had been exposed to COVID-19.

The V and J genes are TRBV5-1 and TRBJ2-7; possibly TRBD2 for D (8 bases). Germline V gene lookup returns CDR1 SGHRS and CDR2 YFSETQ. The ends were cut back, 0 bases at V and 6 bases at J, with 16 bases in the middle. This CDR3 comprises 15 residues. CDR3 sequence: CASSLAVAGQIEQYF. The CDR3 nucleotides are TGCGCCAGCAGCTTGGCCGTAGCGGGACAGATCGAGCAGTACTTC.

This chain links TRBV19 with TRBJ2-7; 7 bases are a match to TRBD1. CDR1 is LNHDA and CDR2 is SQIVND in the germline V gene (reference sequence). CDR3 size: 14 residues. V was clipped by 3 bases and J by 2 bases; unmatched bases: 4. The CDR3 sequence is CASSIVTGAYEQYF. For the CDR3, the DNA is TGTGCCAGTAGTATCGTCACAGGGGCCTACGAGCAGTACTTC.

V is TRBV27 and J is TRBJ2-2, with 7 bases that match TRBD1. Germline CDR1 and CDR2: MNHEY and SMNVEV (reference sequence). This CDR3 is built from 15 residues. Losses at the gene ends were 9 bases for V and 2 bases for J; bases not matched to a gene: 9. CDR3 residues: CARKEGALNTGELFF. The DNA of the CDR3 is TGTGCCAGAAAAGAGGGGGCCCTTAACACCGGGGAGCTGTTTTTT.

The V call is TRBV4-1, the J call TRBJ1-1, with 9 bases matching TRBD1. The germline gives CDR1 MGHRA, CDR2 YSYEKL. CDR3 length: 14 amino acids. V trimming: 6 bases; J trimming: 5 bases; junction bases outside the gene matches: 7. The CDR3 is CASRPNRGPTEAFF. For the CDR3, the DNA is TGCGCCAGCAGGCCTAACAGGGGGCCGACTGAAGCTTTCTTT.

The J gene is TRBJ1-4, the V gene TRBV7-2, with no clear D. The V and J ends lost 5 bases and 0 bases respectively, with 10 bases between them. Germline assignment: CDR1 SGHTA and CDR2 FQGNSA. The CDR3 consists of 15 residues. The CDR3 region has the DNA TGTGCCAGCAGCCGCGTTACTGCAACTAATGAAAAACTGTTTTTT. Protein product: CASSRVTATNEKLFF.

The rearrangement joins TRBV28 to TRBJ1-5, with 10 bases aligning to TRBD1. The germline CDR1 and CDR2 sequences are MDHEN and SYDVKM. Losses at the gene ends were 2 bases for V and 9 bases for J; bases not matched to a gene: 10. This CDR3 region has 16 residues. CDR3 nucleotides: TGTGCCAGCAGTTTAGCGACAGGGGGCCCTTCCCTGCCCCAGCATTTT. Translated: CASSLATGGPSLPQHF.

This clone came up a few times. The chain combines TRBV7-6 with TRBJ1-4, with D possibly matching TRBD1 (6 bases). Germline assignment: CDR1 SGHVS and CDR2 FNYEAQ. V shed 2 bases and J shed 7 bases, with 14 bases lying between them. The CDR3 sequence is 15 residues long. The CDR3 sequence is CASSLSGGLGEKLFF. Here the CDR3 DNA reads TGTGCCAGCAGCTTATCGGGGGGCTTGGGTGAAAAACTGTTTTTT. Filled out from reference TRBV7-6 and TRBJ1-4, the complete variable domain reads GAGVSQSPRYKVTKRGQDVALRCDPISGHVSLYWYRQALGQGPEFLTYFNYEAQQDKSGLPNDRFSAERPEGSISTLTIQRTEQRDSAMYRCASSLSGGLGEKLFFGSGTQLSVL.

The V call is TRBV18, the J call TRBJ2-1, with 9 bases identical to TRBD2. The length of the CDR3 is 15 residues. Trimming cost V 0 bases and J 6 bases; bases outside gene matches: 3. CDR1 is KGHSH, CDR2 LQKENI, per germline. This CDR3 reads CASSPPSGRLNEQFF. DNA for the CDR3: TGTGCCAGCTCACCACCTAGCGGGAGACTCAATGAGCAGTTCTTC.

V and J are TRBV18 and TRBJ1-6; D is uncertain. Per the germline V gene, CDR1 is KGHSH and CDR2 is LQKENI. V was pared by 8 bases and J by 8 bases, with 10 bases between. This CDR3 region has 12 residues. This CDR3 is CASQDLDSPLHF. The CDR3 nucleotides are TGTGCCAGCCAAGACTTAGATTCACCCCTCCACTTT.

The gene calls are TRBV28 and TRBJ2-3; the match to TRBD2 covers 11 bases. After removal of 7 bases from V and 0 bases from J, the junction contained 12 bases not matched to a gene. The CDR3 runs 18 residues. Germline V gene data show CDR1 as MDHEN and CDR2 as SYDVKM. The CDR3 DNA reads as TGTGCCAGCACCCCCGGGACTAGCGGTAGAACTAGCACAGATACGCAGTATTTT. Translated: CASTPGTSGRTSTDTQYF.

This clone was seen once. This chain uses TRBV28 with TRBJ2-5; TRBD2 agrees at 10 bases. Germline CDR1 MDHEN, CDR2 SYDVKM. The CDR3 loop spans 15 amino acids. V lost 1 base, J lost 1 base, and 0 bases stayed unmatched. The CDR3 loop is CASSLLAGGQETQYF. The CDR3 bases are TGTGCCAGCAGTTTATTAGCGGGAGGCCAAGAGACCCAGTACTTC.

This chain uses TRBV27 with TRBJ2-2; TRBD2 aligns across 7 bases. The CDR3 length is 17 residues. V trimming: 0 bases; J trimming: 2 bases; junction bases outside the gene matches: 6. Germline V gene sequence: CDR1 MNHEY, CDR2 SMNVEV (reference sequence). CDR3 bases: TGTGCCAGCAGTTTATCAAGCGGGATACTAAACACCGGGGAGCTGTTTTTT. It is translated as CASSLSSGILNTGELFF.

This chain connects TRBV7-2 to TRBJ2-2; D is unclear. V was clipped by 5 bases and J by 5 bases, with 12 bases between them. CDR3 size: 14 residues. Looked up from germline, CDR1 is SGHTA and CDR2 is FQGNSA. The DNA of the CDR3 is TGTGCCAGCAGCCCTTTGACTTCAACCGGGGAGCTGTTTTTT. Translation gives CASSPLTSTGELFF.

The sample holds one count of this clone. The J gene is TRBJ2-3, the V gene TRBV10-3; D may be TRBD2 (6 bases). CDR3 length equals 18 residues. The V and J ends lost 0 bases and 3 bases respectively, with 19 bases between them. The germline CDR1 and CDR2 sequences are ENHRY and SYGVKD. CDR3 nucleotide sequence: TGTGCCATCAGTGAGTCGATCCATGGGGCGGGGAAAACAGATACGCAGTATTTT. Encoded protein: CAISESIHGAGKTDTQYF.

This clone showed up just once. The rearrangement links TRBV19 to TRBJ1-5; the match to TRBD1 covers 7 bases. Germline V lookup: CDR1 LNHDA, CDR2 SQIVND (reference sequence). With V trimmed by 2 bases and J by 3 bases, 1 base remained unmatched. The CDR3 sequence is 14 residues long. The CDR3 DNA is TGTGCCAGTAGTATAACAGGGGACAATCAGCCCCAGCATTTT. Encoded protein: CASSITGDNQPQHF.

V usage is TRBV28 and J usage is TRBJ1-1; 9 nucleotides line up with TRBD1. CDR1 is MDHEN and CDR2 is SYDVKM in the germline V gene. The junction had 5 bases not matched to a gene; V was cut back by 7 bases and J by 5 bases. The CDR3 spans 13 residues. The CDR3 sequence is CASTQTGGTEAFF. CDR3 DNA sequence: TGTGCCAGCACCCAGACAGGGGGGACTGAAGCTTTCTTT.

The gene calls are TRBV28 and TRBJ1-1; D call uncertain. V lost 3 bases, J lost 11 bases, and 10 bases lay in between. This CDR3 is built from 11 residues. Germline V gene sequence: CDR1 MDHEN, CDR2 SYDVKM. The CDR3 reads CASSLRYKAFF. DNA of the CDR3: TGTGCCAGCAGTTTGAGATATAAGGCTTTCTTT.

The rearrangement uses TRBV11-3 and TRBJ2-3, with TRBD1 as a possible D gene (5 bases). Germline CDR1 and CDR2: SGHNT and YENEEA. Trimming took off 2 bases at V and 6 bases at J, with 18 bases between the two ends. The CDR3 covers 16 residues. In DNA form, the CDR3 reads TGTGCCAGCAGCTTAACCTTCGGGCAGGGTTTGGATACGCAGTATTTT. Protein product: CASSLTFGQGLDTQYF.

The chain has TRBV6-5 and TRBJ1-2, with unresolved D. CDR1 MNHEY and CDR2 SVGAGI come from the germline V gene. The CDR3 totals 14 residues. With 0 bases removed from V and 2 bases from J, the gap between germline ends came to 7 bases. This CDR3 reads CASSYSEGNYGYTF. Written as DNA, the CDR3 is TGTGCCAGCAGTTACTCGGAGGGAAACTATGGCTACACCTTC.

This clone was recorded only once. The chain links TRBV11-2 to TRBJ1-2, with TRBD1 as a possible D gene (5 bases). Germline V gene data show CDR1 as SGHAT and CDR2 as FQNNGV. This CDR3 contains 15 residues. Between the trimmed V and J ends, which lost 9 bases and 6 bases, there was a span of 23 bases. The CDR3 reads CASHLAGQGLNGYTF. The CDR3 bases are TGTGCCAGTCATCTGGCGGGGCAGGGCCTTAATGGCTACACCTTC.

The chain recombines TRBV19 with TRBJ1-1, with 8 bases fitting TRBD1. Looked up from germline, CDR1 is LNHDA and CDR2 is SQIVND (reference sequence). This CDR3 comprises 16 residues. V lost 5 bases and J lost 4; bases outside the gene matches: 12. CDR3 DNA sequence: TGTGCCAGTAGTTTCGGACAGGGAGGGGGTGGCACTGAAGCTTTCTTT. Translated, it gives CASSFGQGGGGTEAFF. The full variable domain, rest sourced from reference TRBV19 and TRBJ1-1, is DGGITQSPKYLFRKEGQNVTLSCEQNLNHDAMYWYRQDPGQGLRLIYYSQIVNDFQKGDIAEGYSVSREKKESFPLTVTSAQKNPTAFYLCASSFGQGGGGTEAFFGQGTRLTVV.

The chain has TRBV7-3 and TRBJ2-2; 9 bases align to TRBD1. Per germline, CDR1 SGHTA and CDR2 FQGTGA. After removal of 5 bases from V and 8 bases from J, the junction contained 6 bases not matched to a gene. CDR3 length equals 14 residues. CDR3: CASSRDRDLGELFF. CDR3 coding DNA: TGTGCCAGCAGCCGGGACAGGGACTTAGGGGAGCTGTTTTTT.